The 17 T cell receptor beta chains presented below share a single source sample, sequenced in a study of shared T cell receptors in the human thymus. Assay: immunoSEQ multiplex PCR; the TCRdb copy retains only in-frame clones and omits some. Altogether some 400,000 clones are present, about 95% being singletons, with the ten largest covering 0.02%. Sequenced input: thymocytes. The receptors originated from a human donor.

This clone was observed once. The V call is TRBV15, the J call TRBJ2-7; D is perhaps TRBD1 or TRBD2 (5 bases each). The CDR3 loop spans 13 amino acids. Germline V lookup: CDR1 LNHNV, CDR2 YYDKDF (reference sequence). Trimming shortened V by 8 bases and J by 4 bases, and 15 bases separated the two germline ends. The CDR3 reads CATGNGTYYEQYF. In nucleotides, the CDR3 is TGTGCCACCGGAAACGGGACCTATTACGAGCAGTACTTC. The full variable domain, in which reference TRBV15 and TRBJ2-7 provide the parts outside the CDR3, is DAMVIQNPRYQVTQFGKPVTLSCSQTLNHNVMYWYQQKSSQAPKLLFHYYDKDFNNEADTPDNFQSRRPNTSFCFLDIRSPGLGDTAMYLCATGNGTYYEQYFGPGTRLTVT.

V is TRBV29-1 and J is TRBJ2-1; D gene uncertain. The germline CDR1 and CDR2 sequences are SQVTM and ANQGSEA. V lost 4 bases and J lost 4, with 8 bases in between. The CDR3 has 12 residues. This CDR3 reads CSVVRVYNEQFF. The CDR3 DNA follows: TGCAGCGTTGTTCGGGTTTACAATGAGCAGTTCTTC.

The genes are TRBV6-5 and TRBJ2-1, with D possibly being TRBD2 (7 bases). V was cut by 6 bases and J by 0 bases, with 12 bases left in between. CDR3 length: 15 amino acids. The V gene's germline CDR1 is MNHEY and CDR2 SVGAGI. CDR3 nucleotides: TGTGCCAGCAGCTTGGGGGGGCTCTCCTACAATGAGCAGTTCTTC. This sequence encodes CASSLGGLSYNEQFF.

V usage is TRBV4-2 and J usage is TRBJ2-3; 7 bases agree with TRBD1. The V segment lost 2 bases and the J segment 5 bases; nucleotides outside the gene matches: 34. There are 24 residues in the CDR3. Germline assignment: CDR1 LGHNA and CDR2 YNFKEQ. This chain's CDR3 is CASSQHRKAAKRGRHPPEEDTQYF. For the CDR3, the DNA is TGTGCCAGCAGCCAACACCGTAAAGCAGCCAAGAGGGGGCGGCATCCTCCAGAGGAAGATACGCAGTATTTT.

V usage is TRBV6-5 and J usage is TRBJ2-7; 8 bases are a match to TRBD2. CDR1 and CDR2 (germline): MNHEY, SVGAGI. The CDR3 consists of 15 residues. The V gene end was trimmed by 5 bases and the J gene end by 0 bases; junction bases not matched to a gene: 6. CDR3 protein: CASSPRLAPSYEQYF. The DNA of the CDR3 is TGTGCCAGCAGTCCCAGACTAGCGCCCTCCTACGAGCAGTACTTC.

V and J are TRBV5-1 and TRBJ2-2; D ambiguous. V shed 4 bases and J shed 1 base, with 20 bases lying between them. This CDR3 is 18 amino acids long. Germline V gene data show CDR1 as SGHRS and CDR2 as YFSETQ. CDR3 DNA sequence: TGCGCCAGCAGCCCGTGGACCGAGAACAAGGAGAACACCGGGGAGCTGTTTTTT. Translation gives CASSPWTENKENTGELFF.

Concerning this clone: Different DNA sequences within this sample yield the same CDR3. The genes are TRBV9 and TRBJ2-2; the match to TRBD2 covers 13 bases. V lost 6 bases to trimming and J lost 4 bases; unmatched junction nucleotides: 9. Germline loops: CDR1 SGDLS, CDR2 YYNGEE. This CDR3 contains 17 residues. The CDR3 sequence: CASTVGLAGAGTGELFF. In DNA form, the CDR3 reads TGTGCCAGCACCGTCGGACTAGCGGGAGCAGGCACCGGGGAGCTGTTTTTT.

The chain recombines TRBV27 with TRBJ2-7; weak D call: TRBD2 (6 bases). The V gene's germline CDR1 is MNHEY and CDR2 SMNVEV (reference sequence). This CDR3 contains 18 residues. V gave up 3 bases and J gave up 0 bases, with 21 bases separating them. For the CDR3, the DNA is TGTGCCAGCAGTTTTATAGCGGACCGCTCTTACGTCTCCTACGAGCAGTACTTC. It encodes CASSFIADRSYVSYEQYF.

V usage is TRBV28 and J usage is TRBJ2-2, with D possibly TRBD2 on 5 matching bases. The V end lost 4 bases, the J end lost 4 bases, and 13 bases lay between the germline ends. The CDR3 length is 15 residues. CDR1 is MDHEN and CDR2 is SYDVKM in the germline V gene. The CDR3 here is CASSSSPRGTGELFF. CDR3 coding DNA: TGTGCCAGCAGTTCCAGCCCCCGGGGCACCGGGGAGCTGTTTTTT.

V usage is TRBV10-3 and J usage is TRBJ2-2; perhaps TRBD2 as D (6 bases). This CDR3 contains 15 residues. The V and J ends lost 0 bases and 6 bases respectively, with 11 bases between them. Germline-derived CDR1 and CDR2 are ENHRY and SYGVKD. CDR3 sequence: CAISESTREPGELFF. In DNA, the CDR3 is TGTGCCATCAGTGAGTCGACTAGGGAACCCGGGGAGCTGTTTTTT.

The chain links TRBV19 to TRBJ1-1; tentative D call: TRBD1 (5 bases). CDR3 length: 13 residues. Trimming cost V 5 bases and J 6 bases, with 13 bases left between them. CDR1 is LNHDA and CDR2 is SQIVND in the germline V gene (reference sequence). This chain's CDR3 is CASSRTPRAEAFF. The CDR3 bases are TGTGCCAGTAGTCGGACACCGCGCGCTGAAGCTTTCTTT.

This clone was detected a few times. The CDR3 DNA reads TGTGCCAGCAGCCTTAGCGGGAGGCTCTCCTACAATGAGCAGTTCTTC. Protein: CASSLSGRLSYNEQFF. V is TRBV5-6 and J is TRBJ2-1; 10 positions match TRBD2. Per the germline V gene, CDR1 is SGHDT and CDR2 is YYEEEE. The CDR3 covers 16 residues. V trimming: 4 bases; J trimming: 0 bases; junction bases outside the gene matches: 4. Variable domain in full (rest from reference TRBV5-6 and TRBJ2-1): DAGVTQSPTHLIKTRGQQVTLRCSPKSGHDTVSWYQQALGQGPQFIFQYYEEEERQRGNFPDRFSGHQFPNYSSELNVNALLLGDSALYLCASSLSGRLSYNEQFFGPGTRLTVL.

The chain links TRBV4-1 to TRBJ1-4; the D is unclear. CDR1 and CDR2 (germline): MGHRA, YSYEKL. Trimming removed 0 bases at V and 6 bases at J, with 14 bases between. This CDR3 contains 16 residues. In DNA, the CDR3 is TGCGCCAGCAGCCAAGAAGGTAGAGGCGGATATGAAAAACTGTTTTTT. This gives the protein CASSQEGRGGYEKLFF.

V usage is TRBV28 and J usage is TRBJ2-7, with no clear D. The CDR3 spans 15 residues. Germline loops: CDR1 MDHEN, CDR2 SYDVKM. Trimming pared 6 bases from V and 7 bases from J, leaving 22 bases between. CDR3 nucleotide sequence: TGTGCCAGCAGCCCTAGACCATCTTCAGGTGGGGAGCAGTACTTC. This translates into CASSPRPSSGGEQYF. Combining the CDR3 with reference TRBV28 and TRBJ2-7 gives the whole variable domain DVKVTQSSRYLVKRTGEKVFLECVQDMDHENMFWYRQDPGLGLRLIYFSYDVKMKEKGDIPEGYSVSREKKERFSLILESASTNQTSMYLCASSPRPSSGGEQYFGPGTRLTVT.

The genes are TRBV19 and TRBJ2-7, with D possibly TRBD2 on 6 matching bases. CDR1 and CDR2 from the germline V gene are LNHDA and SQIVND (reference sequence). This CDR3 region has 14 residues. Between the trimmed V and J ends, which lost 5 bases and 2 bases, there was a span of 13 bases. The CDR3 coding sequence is TGTGCCAGTAGTTCCCATAGCGGAACCTACGAGCAGTACTTC. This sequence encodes CASSSHSGTYEQYF.

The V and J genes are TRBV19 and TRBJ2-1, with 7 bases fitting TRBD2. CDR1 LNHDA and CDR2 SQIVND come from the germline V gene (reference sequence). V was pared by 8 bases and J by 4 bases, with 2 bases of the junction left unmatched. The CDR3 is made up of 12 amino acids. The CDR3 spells CASRDYYNEQFF. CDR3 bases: TGTGCCAGTCGGGACTATTACAATGAGCAGTTCTTC.

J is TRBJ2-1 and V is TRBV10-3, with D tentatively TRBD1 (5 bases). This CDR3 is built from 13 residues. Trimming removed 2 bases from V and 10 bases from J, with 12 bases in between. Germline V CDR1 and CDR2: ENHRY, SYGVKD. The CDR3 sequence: CAISEPRVFEQFF. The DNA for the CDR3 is TGTGCCATCAGTGAGCCCAGGGTTTTCGAGCAGTTCTTC.